The 18 T cell receptor beta chains given below trace back to one sample, sequenced in a study of shared clonotypes between healthy human individuals. Naivety among CD8 cells was defined by CD45RO negativity and positive CCR7 selection, thereby excluding terminally differentiated effector memory CD45RA+ cells. Repertoires were generated with immunoSEQ multiplex PCR, while TCRdb's copy carries only in-frame clones and drops some. The data contain 550,000 to 650,000 clones, about 96% of them singletons. The sequencing input was naive CD8+ T cells sorted from blood. The receptors shown here come from a woman aged 30 to 39 in good health.

The rearrangement joins TRBV28 to TRBJ1-2; D is undetermined. V shed 3 bases and J shed 5 bases, with 13 bases lying between them. CDR1 MDHEN and CDR2 SYDVKM come from the germline V gene. This CDR3 has 14 residues. This CDR3 reads CASSLLSQTYGYTF. In DNA form, the CDR3 reads TGTGCCAGCAGTTTGTTATCACAGACTTATGGCTACACCTTC.

This clone appeared a few times. The chain employs TRBV7-3 and TRBJ1-1; no clear D gene. Germline assignment: CDR1 SGHTA and CDR2 FQGTGA. V lost 5 bases to trimming and J lost 5 bases, with 12 bases between them. The length of the CDR3 is 13 residues. CDR3 amino acids: CASSPNLGTEAFF. The DNA of the CDR3 is TGTGCCAGCAGCCCCAACCTGGGGACTGAAGCTTTCTTT.

This rearrangement joins TRBV10-3 to TRBJ2-3; D gene unclear. Germline lookup yields CDR1 ENHRY and CDR2 SYGVKD. The CDR3 extends over 12 amino acids. Trimming stripped 11 bases from V and 0 bases from J, with 9 bases between. CDR3 nucleotides: TGTGCCTCAGGATCTAGCACAGATACGCAGTATTTT. Amino acids: CASGSSTDTQYF.

This chain connects TRBV18 to TRBJ1-3; a possible D gene is TRBD1 (6 bases). Trimming shortened V by 3 bases and J by 0 bases, and 12 bases separated the two germline ends. CDR1 and CDR2 (germline): KGHSH, LQKENI. CDR3 length: 16 residues. In DNA, the CDR3 is TGTGCCAGCTCACCTAAGGACAGTATCTCTGGAAACACCATATATTTT. Translation: CASSPKDSISGNTIYF.

V and J are TRBV5-6 and TRBJ2-7, with TRBD2 identical over 9 bases. Germline loops: CDR1 SGHDT, CDR2 YYEEEE. V lost 4 bases, J lost 2 bases, and 10 bases stayed unmatched. This CDR3 contains 16 residues. The CDR3 nucleotides are TGTGCCAGCAGCCCCCCCCGAGCGGGAGGCCCCTACGAGCAGTACTTC. It specifies CASSPPRAGGPYEQYF. Full variable domain (remainder filled in from reference TRBV5-6 and TRBJ2-7): DAGVTQSPTHLIKTRGQQVTLRCSPKSGHDTVSWYQQALGQGPQFIFQYYEEEERQRGNFPDRFSGHQFPNYSSELNVNALLLGDSALYLCASSPPRAGGPYEQYFGPGTRLTVT.

V gene TRBV30 combines with J gene TRBJ2-5; D ambiguous. Trimming pared 3 bases from V and 0 bases from J, leaving 11 bases between. The CDR3 totals 14 residues. Germline CDR1 GTSNPN, CDR2 SVGIG (reference sequence). The CDR3: CAWSRQANQETQYF. The CDR3, as DNA: TGTGCCTGGAGCCGCCAAGCCAACCAAGAGACCCAGTACTTC.

The chain recombines TRBV7-4 with TRBJ1-6, with 9 bases matching TRBD1. The CDR3 runs 17 residues. V shed 4 bases, J shed 3 bases, and the junction held 7 bases outside the gene matches. CDR1 is SGHVT and CDR2 is SQSDAQ in the germline V gene. The DNA for the CDR3 is TGTGCCAGCAGCTCGGGGACAGGGAATTTCTATAATTCACCCCTCCACTTT. Its translation: CASSSGTGNFYNSPLHF.

The chain recombines TRBV11-2 with TRBJ2-7; D possibly corresponds to TRBD1 (5 bases). There are 15 residues in the CDR3. Per germline, CDR1 SGHAT and CDR2 FQNNGV. V was pared by 8 bases and J by 0 bases, with 17 bases between. The DNA for the CDR3 is TGTGCCAGCGCCCTGGGGCGGACAAGCTCCTACGAGCAGTACTTC. Translation: CASALGRTSSYEQYF.

The chain carries TRBV7-8 and TRBJ2-1; 8 bases are shared with TRBD2. The CDR3 covers 16 residues. Germline V gives CDR1 SGHVS, CDR2 FQNEAQ. With 5 bases clipped from V and 1 base from J, the junction kept 7 bases outside the gene matches. Here the CDR3 reads CASSPPSGSSYNEQFF. CDR3 DNA: TGTGCCAGCAGCCCCCCCAGCGGGAGTTCCTACAATGAGCAGTTCTTC.

This clone was recorded once. V gene TRBV28 combines with J gene TRBJ1-3; D may be TRBD1 (5 bases). The germline V gene encodes CDR1 MDHEN and CDR2 SYDVKM. The CDR3 has 17 residues. With 8 bases removed from V and 0 bases from J, the gap between germline ends came to 20 bases. The DNA for the CDR3 is TGTGCCAGCGCGGTGGGGGTTCCCTTAATCTCTGGAAACACCATATATTTT. Protein product: CASAVGVPLISGNTIYF.

Remarks on this clone: At one end the junction does not follow the germline gene, possibly because of a read error. The chain links TRBV4-1 to TRBJ2-1; a possible D gene is TRBD2 (6 bases). CDR1 and CDR2 from the germline V gene are MGHRA and YSYEKL. The CDR3 extends over 14 amino acids. The DNA for the CDR3 is TGCGCCAGCCGCCACCCGGGTAGCGGTAATGAGCAGTTCTTC. This codes for CASRHPGSGNEQFF.

The gene calls are TRBV19 and TRBJ2-1; tentatively, D is TRBD2 (6 bases). CDR1 LNHDA and CDR2 SQIVND come from the germline V gene (reference sequence). Trimming pared 3 bases from V and 1 base from J, leaving 10 bases between. The CDR3 covers 15 residues. The CDR3 DNA sequence: TGTGCCAGTAGTATGACGGGGGAGTCCTACAATGAGCAGTTCTTC. This codes for CASSMTGESYNEQFF.

The chain's CDR3 is CASSLSAPGLAPYEQYF. CDR3 DNA: TGTGCCAGCAGTTTATCGGCGCCCGGACTAGCGCCCTACGAGCAGTACTTC. The rearrangement uses TRBV27 and TRBJ2-7, with 9 bases that match TRBD2. The CDR3 is 17 residues long. The germline gives CDR1 MNHEY, CDR2 SMNVEV (reference sequence). With V trimmed by 0 bases and J by 2 bases, 8 bases remained unmatched.

V gene TRBV25-1 combines with J gene TRBJ2-2; 9 bases map to TRBD2. Germline trimming cut 3 bases from V and 4 bases from J; bases unmatched to any gene: 6. Germline V gives CDR1 MGHDK, CDR2 SYGVNS. This CDR3 comprises 16 residues. Here the CDR3 DNA reads TGTGCCAGCAGTGATTGGGCGGGAGGGCTCACCGGGGAGCTGTTTTTT. Amino acids: CASSDWAGGLTGELFF.

The J gene is TRBJ2-5, the V gene TRBV28, with D possibly being TRBD1 (6 bases). TRBJ2-7 matches the DNA end more closely, so the J call is doubtful. The germline V gene has CDR1 MDHEN and CDR2 SYDVKM. The CDR3 has 17 residues. The CDR3 spells CASSFSPTGRGSYEQYF. CDR3 bases: TGTGCCAGCAGTTTTTCTCCCACAGGTAGGGGGTCCTACGAGCAGTACTTC.

This chain joins TRBV9 and TRBJ2-1; 11 bases line up with TRBD2. CDR3 length equals 15 residues. CDR1 and CDR2 from the germline V gene are SGDLS and YYNGEE. The junction had 4 bases not matched to a gene; V was cut back by 1 base and J by 7 bases. The CDR3 protein is CASSVSLAGANEQFF. The CDR3 region has the DNA TGTGCCAGCAGCGTATCACTAGCGGGAGCGAATGAGCAGTTCTTC.

The CDR3 DNA reads as TGTGCCAGCAGTGTAAGGCTGGCGACAAACTATGGCTACACCTTC. Translation: CASSVRLATNYGYTF. This chain links TRBV28 with TRBJ1-2; the D is unclear. The CDR3 is 15 residues long. Trimming pared 5 bases from V and 2 bases from J, leaving 15 bases between. Germline-derived CDR1 and CDR2 are MDHEN and SYDVKM.

This chain uses TRBV7-9 with TRBJ2-2, with TRBD2 matching 7 bases. J lost 2 bases, V lost 4 bases, and 4 bases had no gene match. The CDR3 runs to 15 residues. In germline, CDR1 is SEHNR, CDR2 FQNEAQ (reference sequence). For the CDR3, the DNA is TGTGCCAGCAGCTCAAGACTAGCCAACACCGGGGAGCTGTTTTTT. Residues: CASSSRLANTGELFF.